The rows below give T cell receptor beta chains drawn from one sample of a study of T cell responses to AZD1222 COVID-19 vaccine. Profiled with immunoSEQ multiplex PCR; TCRdb holds only in-frame clones, not every one. The sample has about 150,000 clones, roughly 90% seen once; the top ten hold approximately 1.6%. The sequencing here drew on peripheral blood, taken 28 days after the second AZD1222 dose. The receptors were gathered from an adult who received the AZD1222 COVID-19 vaccine. Both conserved end residues are part of each CDR3. Each record gives: D gene, clone size, J gene, V gene, CDR3 protein, CDR3 DNA. A D gene is named only where the DNA matches it firmly. The size of a clone is reported for some rows only, either as once, few or many, or as a class for expanded clones.

d_gene: NA; abundance: NA; j_gene: TRBJ1-2; v_gene: TRBV7-9; CDR3aa: CASSLGGAVVNYGYTF; CDR3nt: TGTGCCAGCAGCTTAGGAGGGGCAGTTGTTAACTATGGCTACACCTTC
d_gene: TRBD1; abundance: NA; j_gene: TRBJ1-1; v_gene: TRBV28; CDR3aa: CALQGTNTEAFF; CDR3nt: TGTGCCCTACAGGGGACGAACACTGAAGCTTTCTTT
d_gene: NA; abundance: NA; j_gene: TRBJ1-5; v_gene: TRBV28; CDR3aa: CAARNSNQPQHF; CDR3nt: TGTGCCGCCCGGAATAGCAATCAGCCCCAGCATTTT
d_gene: NA; abundance: NA; j_gene: TRBJ2-3; v_gene: TRBV7-3; CDR3aa: CASSPWGLGGDTQYF; CDR3nt: TGTGCCAGCAGCCCGTGGGGACTCGGAGGAGATACGCAGTATTTT
d_gene: NA; abundance: few; j_gene: TRBJ1-1; v_gene: TRBV2; CDR3aa: CASFYGGGNTEAFF; CDR3nt: TGTGCCAGCTTCTATGGGGGAGGGAACACTGAAGCTTTCTTT
d_gene: NA; abundance: NA; j_gene: TRBJ1-5; v_gene: TRBV19; CDR3aa: CASSKGSASKGNQPQHF; CDR3nt: TGTGCCAGTAGTAAGGGGTCGGCCTCTAAGGGCAATCAGCCCCAGCATTTT
d_gene: NA; abundance: NA; j_gene: TRBJ2-7; v_gene: TRBV18; CDR3aa: CASSPRDEQYF; CDR3nt: TGTGCCAGCTCACCAAGGGACGAGCAGTACTTC
d_gene: TRBD1; abundance: NA; j_gene: TRBJ2-1; v_gene: TRBV4-1; CDR3aa: CASSQVRVLRQGARDEQFF; CDR3nt: TGCGCCAGCAGCCAAGTTCGTGTCTTGCGACAGGGGGCAAGGGATGAGCAGTTCTTC
d_gene: TRBD1; abundance: NA; j_gene: TRBJ1-2; v_gene: TRBV2; CDR3aa: CASSSEGARLYGYTF; CDR3nt: TGTGCCAGCAGTAGCGAGGGGGCTCGTCTCTATGGCTACACCTTC
d_gene: NA; abundance: NA; j_gene: TRBJ2-2; v_gene: TRBV6-4; CDR3aa: CASSLDRLTGELFF; CDR3nt: TGTGCCAGCAGTCTTGACAGGCTCACCGGGGAGCTGTTTTTT
d_gene: TRBD1; abundance: NA; j_gene: TRBJ1-5; v_gene: TRBV4-1; CDR3aa: CASSQGGTGGQPQHF; CDR3nt: TGCGCCAGCAGCCAAGGGGGGACAGGGGGGCAGCCCCAGCATTTT
d_gene: NA; abundance: once; j_gene: TRBJ2-2; v_gene: TRBV10-2; CDR3aa: CASGEKTGELFF; CDR3nt: TGCGCCAGCGGGGAGAAGACCGGGGAGCTGTTTTTT
d_gene: NA; abundance: NA; j_gene: TRBJ2-1; v_gene: TRBV5-4; CDR3aa: CASSLVGASDNEQFF; CDR3nt: TGTGCCAGCAGCTTGGTAGGGGCTTCGGACAATGAGCAGTTCTTC
d_gene: NA; abundance: NA; j_gene: TRBJ1-1; v_gene: TRBV12-3/TRBV12-4; CDR3aa: CASTVGTEAFF; CDR3nt: TGTGCCAGCACCGTCGGAACTGAAGCTTTCTTT
d_gene: TRBD2; abundance: NA; j_gene: TRBJ2-7; v_gene: TRBV28; CDR3aa: CASTGAGGLTYEQYF; CDR3nt: TGTGCCAGCACCGGAGCGGGAGGGTTAACCTACGAGCAGTACTTC